This T cell receptor beta chain derives from a study of T cell changes during pregnancy in multiple sclerosis. Only one count was recorded for this clone. TCRdb keeps only in-frame clones here, not all; method: immunoSEQ multiplex PCR. The sample contains about 87,000 clones, over 85% of which appear only once. The trim removed 4 bases at V and 4 bases at J, leaving 15 bases unmatched. Germline CDR1 SGHNT, CDR2 YYREEE (reference sequence). CDR3 length: 17 residues. The chain links TRBV5-4 to TRBJ2-3; 7 bases are shared with TRBD2. Material: peripheral blood, obtained in the third trimester of pregnancy. The TCR sequence derives from a female donor in good health, enrolled as a control in a pregnancy study. In nucleotides, the CDR3 is TGTGCCAGCAGCAACTACAAGGGAGGGCCACGGGCAGATACGCAGTATTTT. Amino acid sequence: CASSNYKGGPRADTQYF.